Detailed here is one T cell receptor beta chain. This specimen comes from a study of blood T cell repertoires in COVID-19. Overall study context: Sites across the United States, Italy and Spain contributed samples from acute and convalescent COVID-19. Sources were T cells, B-cell-depleted T cells, or PBMCs; the material itself was cDNA or gDNA.

The CDR3 sequence is 14 residues long. The V and J ends lost 2 bases and 11 bases, in that order; junction bases with no gene match: 7. Per germline, CDR1 LNHDA and CDR2 SQIVND (reference sequence). TCRdb's table, derived via immunoSEQ multiplex PCR, lists solely in-frame clones and lacks some. The sample contains roughly 320,000 clones, 80% to 90% of which appear only once. Seattle-derived patients entered the study during active infection and were followed longitudinally. The chain couples TRBV19 to TRBJ1-4; TRBD1 matches at 8 bases. The sequence was obtained from a woman between 50 and 59 years old with COVID-19, enrolled during active disease. Sequencing was performed on peripheral blood. The CDR3 DNA reads TGTGCCAGTAGTATACAGGGGGCTTTGGGGAAACTGTTTTTT. Its translation: CASSIQGALGKLFF.